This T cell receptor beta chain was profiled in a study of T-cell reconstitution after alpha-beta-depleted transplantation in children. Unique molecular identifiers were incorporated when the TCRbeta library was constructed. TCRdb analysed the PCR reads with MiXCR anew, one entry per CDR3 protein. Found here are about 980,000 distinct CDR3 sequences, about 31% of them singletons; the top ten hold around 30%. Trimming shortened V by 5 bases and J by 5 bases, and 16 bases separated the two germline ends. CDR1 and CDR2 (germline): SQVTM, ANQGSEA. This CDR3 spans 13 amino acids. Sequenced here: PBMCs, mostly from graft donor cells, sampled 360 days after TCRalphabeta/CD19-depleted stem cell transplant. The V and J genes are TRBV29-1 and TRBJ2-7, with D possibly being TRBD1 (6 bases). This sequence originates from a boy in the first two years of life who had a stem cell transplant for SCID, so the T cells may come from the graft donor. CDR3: CSVRESGVHEQYF. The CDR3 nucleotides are TGCAGCGTTCGCGAGTCAGGGGTACACGAGCAGTACTTC.